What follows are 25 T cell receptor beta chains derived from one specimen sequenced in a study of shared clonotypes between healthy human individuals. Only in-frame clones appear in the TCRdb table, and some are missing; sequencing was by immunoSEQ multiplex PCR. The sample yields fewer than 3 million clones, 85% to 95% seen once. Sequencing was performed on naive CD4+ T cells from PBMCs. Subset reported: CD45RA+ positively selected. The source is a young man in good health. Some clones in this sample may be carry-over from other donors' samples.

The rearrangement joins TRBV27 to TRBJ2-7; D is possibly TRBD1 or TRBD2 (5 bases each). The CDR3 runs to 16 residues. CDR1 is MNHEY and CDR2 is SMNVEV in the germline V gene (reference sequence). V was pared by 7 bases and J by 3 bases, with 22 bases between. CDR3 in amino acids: CASTSQPRAGSYEQYF. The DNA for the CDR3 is TGTGCCAGCACCTCTCAACCTAGGGCAGGGAGCTACGAGCAGTACTTC.

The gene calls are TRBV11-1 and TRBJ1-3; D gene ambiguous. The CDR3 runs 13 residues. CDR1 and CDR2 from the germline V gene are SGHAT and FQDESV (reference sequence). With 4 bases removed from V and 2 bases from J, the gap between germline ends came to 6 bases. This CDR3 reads CASSSNTGNTIYF. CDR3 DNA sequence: TGTGCCAGCAGCTCAAATACTGGAAACACCATATATTTT.

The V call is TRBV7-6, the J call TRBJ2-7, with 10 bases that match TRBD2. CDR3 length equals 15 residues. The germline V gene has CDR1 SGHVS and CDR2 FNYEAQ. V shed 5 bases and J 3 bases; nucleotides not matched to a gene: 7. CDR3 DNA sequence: TGTGCCAGCAGCACAAGCGGGAGGGCCGTCTACGAGCAGTACTTC. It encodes CASSTSGRAVYEQYF.

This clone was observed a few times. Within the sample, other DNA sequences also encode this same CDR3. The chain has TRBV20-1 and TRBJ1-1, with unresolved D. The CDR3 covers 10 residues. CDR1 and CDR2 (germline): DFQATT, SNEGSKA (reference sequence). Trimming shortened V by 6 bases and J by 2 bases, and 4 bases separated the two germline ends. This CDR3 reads CSATNTEAFF. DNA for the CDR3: TGCAGTGCAACCAACACTGAAGCTTTCTTT.

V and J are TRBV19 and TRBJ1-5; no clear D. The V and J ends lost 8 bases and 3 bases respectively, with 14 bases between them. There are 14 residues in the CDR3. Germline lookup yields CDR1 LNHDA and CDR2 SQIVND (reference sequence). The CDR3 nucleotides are TGTGCCAGTCGGCCATATCGATCCAATCAGCCCCAGCATTTT. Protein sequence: CASRPYRSNQPQHF.

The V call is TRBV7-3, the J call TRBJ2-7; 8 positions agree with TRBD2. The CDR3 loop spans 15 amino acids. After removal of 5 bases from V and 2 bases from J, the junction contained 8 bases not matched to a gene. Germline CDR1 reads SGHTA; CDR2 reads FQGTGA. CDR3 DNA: TGTGCCAGCAGCCCTCGTGGCGGGAGGCCCTACGAGCAGTACTTC. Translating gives CASSPRGGRPYEQYF. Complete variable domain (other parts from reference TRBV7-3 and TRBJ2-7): GAGVSQTPSNKVTEKGKYVELRCDPISGHTALYWYRQSLGQGPEFLIYFQGTGAADDSGLPNDRFFAVRPEGSVSTLKIQRTERGDSAVYLCASSPRGGRPYEQYFGPGTRLTVT.

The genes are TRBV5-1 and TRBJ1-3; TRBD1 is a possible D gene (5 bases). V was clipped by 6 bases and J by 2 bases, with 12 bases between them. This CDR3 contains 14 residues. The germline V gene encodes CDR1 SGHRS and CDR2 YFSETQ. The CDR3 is CASNRGETGNTIYF. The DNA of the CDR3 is TGCGCCAGCAACCGGGGGGAGACTGGAAACACCATATATTTT.

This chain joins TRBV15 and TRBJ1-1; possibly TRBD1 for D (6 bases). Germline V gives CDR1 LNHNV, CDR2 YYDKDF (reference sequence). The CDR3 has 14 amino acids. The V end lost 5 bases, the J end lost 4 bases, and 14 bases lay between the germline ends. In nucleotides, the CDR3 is TGTGCCACCAGCGGAGGGGGGGTTACCACTGAAGCTTTCTTT. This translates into CATSGGGVTTEAFF. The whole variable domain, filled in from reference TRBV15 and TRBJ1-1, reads DAMVIQNPRYQVTQFGKPVTLSCSQTLNHNVMYWYQQKSSQAPKLLFHYYDKDFNNEADTPDNFQSRRPNTSFCFLDIRSPGLGDTAMYLCATSGGGVTTEAFFGQGTRLTVV.

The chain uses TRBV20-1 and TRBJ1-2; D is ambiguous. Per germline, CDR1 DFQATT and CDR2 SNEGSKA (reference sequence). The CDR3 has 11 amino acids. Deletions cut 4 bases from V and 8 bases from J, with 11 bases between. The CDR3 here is CSAIRVDGYTF. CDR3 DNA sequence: TGCAGTGCTATAAGGGTAGACGGCTACACCTTC.

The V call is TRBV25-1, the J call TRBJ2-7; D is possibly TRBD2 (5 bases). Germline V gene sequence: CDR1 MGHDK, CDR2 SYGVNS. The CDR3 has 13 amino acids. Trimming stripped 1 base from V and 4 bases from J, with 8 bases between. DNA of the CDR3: TGTGCCAGCAGTGAATCCGGGATGTACGAGCAGTACTTC. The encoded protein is CASSESGMYEQYF.

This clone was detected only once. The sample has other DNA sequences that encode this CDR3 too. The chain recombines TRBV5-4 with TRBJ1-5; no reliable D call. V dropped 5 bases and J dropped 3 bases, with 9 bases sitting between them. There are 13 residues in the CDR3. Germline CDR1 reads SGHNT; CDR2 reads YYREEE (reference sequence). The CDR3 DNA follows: TGTGCCAGCAGTCTTGGACCCAATCAGCCCCAGCATTTT. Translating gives CASSLGPNQPQHF.

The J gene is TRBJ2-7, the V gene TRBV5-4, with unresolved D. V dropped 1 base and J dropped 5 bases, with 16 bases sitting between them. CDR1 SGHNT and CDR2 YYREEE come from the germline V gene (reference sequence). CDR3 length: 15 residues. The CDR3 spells CASSLSSVGIDEQYF. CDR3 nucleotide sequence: TGTGCCAGCAGCTTGAGTAGTGTGGGCATCGACGAGCAGTACTTC.

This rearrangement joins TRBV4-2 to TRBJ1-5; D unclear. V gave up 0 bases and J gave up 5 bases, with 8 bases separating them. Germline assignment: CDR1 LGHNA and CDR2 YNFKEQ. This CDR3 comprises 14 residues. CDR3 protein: CASSQELGYQPQHF. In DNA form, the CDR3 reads TGTGCCAGCAGCCAAGAGTTGGGGTATCAGCCCCAGCATTTT.

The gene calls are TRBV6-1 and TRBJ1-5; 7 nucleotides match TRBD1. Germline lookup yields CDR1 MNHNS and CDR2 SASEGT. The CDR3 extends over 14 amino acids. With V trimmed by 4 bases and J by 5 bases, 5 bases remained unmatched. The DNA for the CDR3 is TGTGCCAGCAGTGCGACAGGGATCGATCAGCCCCAGCATTTT. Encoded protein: CASSATGIDQPQHF.

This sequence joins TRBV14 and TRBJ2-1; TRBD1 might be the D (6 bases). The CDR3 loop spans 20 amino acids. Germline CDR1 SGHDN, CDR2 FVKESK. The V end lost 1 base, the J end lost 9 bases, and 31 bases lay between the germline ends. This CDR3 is CASSQAGQGLSNFWEGEQFF. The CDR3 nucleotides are TGTGCCAGCAGCCAAGCGGGGCAGGGGCTTTCCAACTTTTGGGAAGGTGAGCAGTTCTTC.

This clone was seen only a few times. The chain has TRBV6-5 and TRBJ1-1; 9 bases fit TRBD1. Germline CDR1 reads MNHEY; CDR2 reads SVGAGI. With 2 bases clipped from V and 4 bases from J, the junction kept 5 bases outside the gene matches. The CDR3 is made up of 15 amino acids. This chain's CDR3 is CASSYGQGRFTEAFF. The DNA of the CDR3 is TGTGCCAGCAGTTACGGACAGGGGAGGTTCACTGAAGCTTTCTTT.

The CDR3 DNA reads TGTGCCAGCAGCTTAGGGGGGACAGGGGGTAACTATGGCTACACCTTC. It translates to CASSLGGTGGNYGYTF. The chain recombines TRBV7-8 with TRBJ1-2, with TRBD1 identical over 11 bases. Germline lookup yields CDR1 SGHVS and CDR2 FQNEAQ. Trimming took 1 base from V and 1 from J; bases not matched to a gene: 2. This CDR3 is built from 16 residues.

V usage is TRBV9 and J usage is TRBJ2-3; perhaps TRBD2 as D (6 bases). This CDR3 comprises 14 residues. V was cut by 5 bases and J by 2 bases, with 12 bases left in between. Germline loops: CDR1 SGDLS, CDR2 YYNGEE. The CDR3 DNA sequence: TGTGCCAGCAGTGCTTCTAGCGCCACAGATACGCAGTATTTT. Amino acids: CASSASSATDTQYF.

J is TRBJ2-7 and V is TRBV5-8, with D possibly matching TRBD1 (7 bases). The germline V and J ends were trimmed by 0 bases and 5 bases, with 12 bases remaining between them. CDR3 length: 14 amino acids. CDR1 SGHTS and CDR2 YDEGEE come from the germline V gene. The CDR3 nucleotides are TGTGCCAGCAGCTTGGCAGGGGGGAGACACGAGCAGTACTTC. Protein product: CASSLAGGRHEQYF. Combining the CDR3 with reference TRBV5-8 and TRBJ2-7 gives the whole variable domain EAGVTQSPTHLIKTRGQQATLRCSPISGHTSVYWYQQALGLGLQFLLWYDEGEERNRGNFPPRFSGRQFPNYSSELNVNALELEDSALYLCASSLAGGRHEQYFGPGTRLTVT.

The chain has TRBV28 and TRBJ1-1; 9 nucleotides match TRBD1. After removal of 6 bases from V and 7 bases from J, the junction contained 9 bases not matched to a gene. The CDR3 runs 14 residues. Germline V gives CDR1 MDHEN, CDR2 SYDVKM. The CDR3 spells CASRKDRGSFEAFF. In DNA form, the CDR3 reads TGTGCCAGCAGGAAGGACAGGGGTTCGTTTGAAGCTTTCTTT.

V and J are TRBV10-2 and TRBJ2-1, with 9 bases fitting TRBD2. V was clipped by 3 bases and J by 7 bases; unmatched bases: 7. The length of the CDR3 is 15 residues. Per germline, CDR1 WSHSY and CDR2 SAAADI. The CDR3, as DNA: TGCGCCAGCAGTGATGGGCTAGCGGGATGGAATGAGCAGTTCTTC. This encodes CASSDGLAGWNEQFF.

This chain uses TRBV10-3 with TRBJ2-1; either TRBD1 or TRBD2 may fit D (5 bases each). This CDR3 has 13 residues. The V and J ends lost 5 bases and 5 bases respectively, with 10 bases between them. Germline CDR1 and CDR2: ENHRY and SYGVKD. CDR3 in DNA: TGTGCCATCAGTTCCCAGGGAGACAATGAGCAGTTCTTC. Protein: CAISSQGDNEQFF.

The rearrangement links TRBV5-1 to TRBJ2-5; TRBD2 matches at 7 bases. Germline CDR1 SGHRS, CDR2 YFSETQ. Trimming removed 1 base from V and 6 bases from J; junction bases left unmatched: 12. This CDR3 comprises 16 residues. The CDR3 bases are TGCGCCAGCAGCTTGAGAGAGGTCGGCGGGAGCAAGACCCAGTACTTC. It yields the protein CASSLREVGGSKTQYF.

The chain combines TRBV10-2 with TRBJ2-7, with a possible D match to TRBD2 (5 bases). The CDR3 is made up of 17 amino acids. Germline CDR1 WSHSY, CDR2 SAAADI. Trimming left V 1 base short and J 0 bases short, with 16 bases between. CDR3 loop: CASSELKLSGVSYEQYF. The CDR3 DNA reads TGCGCCAGCAGTGAGTTAAAGTTATCCGGGGTCTCCTACGAGCAGTACTTC.

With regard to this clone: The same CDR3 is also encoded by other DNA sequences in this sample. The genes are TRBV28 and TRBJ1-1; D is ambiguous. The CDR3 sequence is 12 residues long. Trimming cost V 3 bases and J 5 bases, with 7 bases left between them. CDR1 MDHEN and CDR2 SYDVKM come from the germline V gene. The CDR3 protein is CASSLRATEAFF. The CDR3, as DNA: TGTGCCAGCAGTTTGCGGGCAACTGAAGCTTTCTTT.